This T cell receptor (beta chain) comes out of a study of blood T cell repertoires in COVID-19. Repertoires were generated with immunoSEQ multiplex PCR, while TCRdb's copy carries only in-frame clones and drops some. Of about 400,000 clones detected, around 92% appear once; the ten largest clones hold 1.7%. The CDR3 contains 14 residues. Germline-derived CDR1 and CDR2 are LNHDA and SQIVND (reference sequence). The V segment lost 9 bases and the J segment 5 bases; nucleotides outside the gene matches: 9. Material: PBMCs or T cells enriched from blood (not recorded which). This sequence originates from a woman under 40 who had recovered from COVID-19. The rearrangement links TRBV19 to TRBJ2-2, with TRBD1 matching 7 bases. This CDR3 is CASLGTVGTGELFF. DNA for the CDR3: TGTGCCAGCCTCGGGACAGTCGGAACCGGGGAGCTGTTTTTT.